What follows are 27 T cell receptor beta chains derived from one specimen sequenced in a study of blood T cell repertoires in COVID-19. Here immunoSEQ multiplex PCR was the method, and the copy in TCRdb shows in-frame clones only, minus some. Of 150,000 to 200,000 clones listed, 88% are singletons. The sequenced sample was peripheral blood. The source of these receptors is a human donor in a cohort sampled during active COVID-19.

This sequence joins TRBV5-1 and TRBJ2-7; D is unclear. Germline V gene sequence: CDR1 SGHRS, CDR2 YFSETQ. The CDR3 length is 14 residues. Trimming removed 2 bases at V and 7 bases at J, with 16 bases between. CDR3 in amino acids: CASSFSSGLLEQYF. The CDR3 bases are TGCGCCAGCAGCTTTTCCAGTGGCTTGTTGGAGCAGTACTTC.

The rearrangement joins TRBV2 to TRBJ1-1; 9 positions agree with TRBD1. V gave up 6 bases and J gave up 4 bases; unmatched junction bases: 3. This CDR3 is built from 13 residues. CDR1 SNHLY and CDR2 FYNNEI come from the germline V gene. The CDR3 DNA reads TGTGCCAGCAGCAGGACAGGGGTCACTGAAGCTTTCTTT. As protein: CASSRTGVTEAFF.

The chain links TRBV5-1 to TRBJ2-7, with TRBD2 identical over 10 bases. This CDR3 region has 15 residues. J lost 0 bases, V lost 2 bases, and 2 bases had no gene match. The germline V gene encodes CDR1 SGHRS and CDR2 YFSETQ. The CDR3 protein is CASSFLAGDSYEQYF. CDR3 nucleotide sequence: TGCGCCAGCAGCTTCCTAGCGGGAGACTCCTACGAGCAGTACTTC.

The chain joins TRBV7-9 to TRBJ1-4, with D maybe TRBD1 (5 bases). Germline V CDR1 and CDR2: SEHNR, FQNEAQ (reference sequence). The CDR3 is 12 residues long. Trimming cost V 1 base and J 13 bases, with 10 bases left between them. CDR3 sequence reads: CASSLGREALFF. The CDR3 nucleotides read TGTGCCAGCAGCTTAGGCAGGGAAGCACTGTTTTTT.

The chain couples TRBV18 to TRBJ2-5; TRBD1 matches 7 bases. V lost 5 bases to trimming and J lost 2 bases; unmatched junction nucleotides: 2. CDR3 length equals 13 residues. CDR1 and CDR2 (germline): KGHSH, LQKENI. CDR3 region: CASSVTGQETQYF. The CDR3 bases are TGTGCCAGCTCAGTGACAGGGCAAGAGACCCAGTACTTC. Variable domain in full (rest from reference TRBV18 and TRBJ2-5): NAGVMQNPRHLVRRRGQEARLRCSPMKGHSHVYWYRQLPEEGLKFMVYLQKENIIDESGMPKERFSAEFPKEGPSILRIQQVVRGDSAAYFCASSVTGQETQYFGPGTRLLVL.

This clone was seen a single time. CDR3 protein: CSALDSPNQPQHF. The CDR3 bases are TGCAGCGCTTTAGACAGTCCTAATCAGCCCCAGCATTTT. The chain joins TRBV29-1 to TRBJ1-5; D may be TRBD1 (5 bases). CDR3 length: 13 residues. V was cut by 7 bases and J by 4 bases, with 14 bases left in between. CDR1 and CDR2 from the germline V gene are SQVTM and ANQGSEA.

This sequence joins TRBV12-2 and TRBJ2-1; the table's TRBD1 call for D was not verified on the DNA. TRBV12-2 constitutes a pseudogene. This CDR3 has 16 residues. DNA of the CDR3: TGTGCAAGTCGCCTGCCGGGACAGGGGCCCCTCGATGAGCAGTTCTTC. Encoded protein: CASRLPGQGPLDEQFF.

The CDR3 region has the DNA TGTGCCAGCAGCCCACGGGCGGTTGGAGGCCGTATCAACTATGGCTACACCTTC. It yields the protein CASSPRAVGGRINYGYTF. The rearrangement joins TRBV5-4 to TRBJ1-2, with D uncertain. There are 18 residues in the CDR3. Germline V gene lookup returns CDR1 SGHNT and CDR2 YYREEE (reference sequence). V was pared by 4 bases and J by 2 bases, with 24 bases between.

The rearrangement links TRBV27 to TRBJ1-2; 7 nucleotides line up with TRBD1. Germline V lookup: CDR1 MNHEY, CDR2 SMNVEV (reference sequence). Trimming cost V 4 bases and J 6 bases; bases outside gene matches: 8. The CDR3 consists of 14 residues. The CDR3 spells CASSSQGRGNGYTF. CDR3 coding DNA: TGTGCCAGCAGTTCCCAGGGCAGGGGGAATGGCTACACCTTC.

The chain is built from TRBV4-1 and TRBJ1-2; TRBD1 agrees at 8 bases. CDR1 is MGHRA, CDR2 YSYEKL, per germline. The length of the CDR3 is 15 residues. With V trimmed by 1 base and J by 0 bases, 1 base remained unmatched. CDR3 sequence (DNA): TGCGCCAGCAGCCAAGGACAGGGGACTAACTATGGCTACACCTTC. It translates to CASSQGQGTNYGYTF.

This clone appeared once. The chain has TRBV7-2 and TRBJ1-2; possibly TRBD1 for D (6 bases). Trimming took 5 bases from V and 5 from J, leaving 15 bases between them. This CDR3 region has 14 residues. Germline V lookup: CDR1 SGHTA, CDR2 FQGNSA. The chain's CDR3 is CASSRQGFPYGYTF. The CDR3 bases are TGTGCCAGCAGCCGCCAGGGGTTCCCATATGGCTACACCTTC.

This chain links TRBV7-2 with TRBJ2-1; TRBD2 agrees at 7 bases. Per the germline V gene, CDR1 is SGHTA and CDR2 is FQGNSA. Trimming took 5 bases from V and 2 from J; bases not matched to a gene: 9. The CDR3 has 16 residues. The CDR3 sequence is CASSLHSGPPYNEQFF. CDR3 bases: TGTGCCAGCAGCCTTCATAGCGGGCCCCCCTACAATGAGCAGTTCTTC.

CDR3 DNA: TGTGCCAGCTCCCCCGCGCGTCGGGGGTCGGGGACAGATACGCAGTATTTT. It is translated as CASSPARRGSGTDTQYF. The chain employs TRBV18 and TRBJ2-3, with TRBD2 as a possible D gene (6 bases). Germline CDR1 is KGHSH and CDR2 is LQKENI. V lost 6 bases and J lost 3, with 22 bases in between. The CDR3 has 17 amino acids.

The genes are TRBV20-1 and TRBJ1-1; D perhaps matches TRBD1 (6 bases). The CDR3 loop spans 11 amino acids. Germline V gene data show CDR1 as DFQATT and CDR2 as SNEGSKA (reference sequence). V lost 3 bases and J lost 10, with 12 bases in between. The CDR3 is CSASDGGRAFF. The CDR3, as DNA: TGCAGTGCTAGCGACGGGGGGCGAGCTTTCTTT.

The genes are TRBV7-2 and TRBJ2-7; maybe TRBD2 (5 bases). Germline V lookup: CDR1 SGHTA, CDR2 FQGNSA. The CDR3 extends over 15 amino acids. V was pared by 0 bases and J by 0 bases, with 9 bases between. CDR3 sequence: CASSLAVGSSYEQYF. In DNA form, the CDR3 reads TGTGCCAGCAGCTTAGCTGTAGGGAGCTCCTACGAGCAGTACTTC.

This clone was seen only a few times. The genes are TRBV28 and TRBJ1-2; 11 nucleotides agree with TRBD1. Germline loops: CDR1 MDHEN, CDR2 SYDVKM. With V trimmed by 2 bases and J by 1 base, 9 bases remained unmatched. The CDR3 totals 18 residues. The CDR3 loop is CASSLTHGTGGFNYGYTF. Written as DNA, the CDR3 is TGTGCCAGCAGTTTAACCCACGGGACAGGGGGGTTTAACTATGGCTACACCTTC.

V is TRBV5-6 and J is TRBJ2-3; D possibly corresponds to TRBD1 (5 bases). V was cut by 6 bases and J by 6 bases, with 14 bases left in between. Germline-derived CDR1 and CDR2 are SGHDT and YYEEEE. CDR3 length: 13 residues. Written as DNA, the CDR3 is TGTGCCAGCAAGGGCAGGGTATCGGATACGCAGTATTTT. Encoded protein: CASKGRVSDTQYF.

The chain is built from TRBV28 and TRBJ2-2; no reliable D call. Germline V gene data show CDR1 as MDHEN and CDR2 as SYDVKM. The ends were cut back, 6 bases at V and 5 bases at J, with 7 bases in the middle. The CDR3 has 12 amino acids. Here the CDR3 reads CASSFFTGELFF. CDR3 DNA: TGTGCCAGCAGCTTCTTTACCGGGGAGCTGTTTTTT.

The rearrangement joins TRBV5-8 to TRBJ1-6, with D possibly matching TRBD1 (5 bases). V was clipped by 1 base and J by 6 bases, with 8 bases between them. CDR1 is SGHTS, CDR2 YDEGEE, per germline. The CDR3 spans 14 residues. CDR3 protein: CASSLRTSNSPLHF. The CDR3 nucleotides are TGTGCCAGCAGCTTGAGGACAAGTAATTCACCCCTCCACTTT.

This chain uses TRBV7-2 with TRBJ1-1; a weak D match, TRBD1 (5 bases). This CDR3 spans 14 amino acids. Germline values: CDR1 SGHTA, CDR2 FQGNSA. The ends were cut back, 6 bases at V and 1 base at J, with 12 bases in the middle. This CDR3 reads CASSPTGGNTEAFF. The CDR3 bases are TGTGCCAGCAGTCCTACGGGGGGGAACACTGAAGCTTTCTTT.

This chain links TRBV4-3 with TRBJ2-3, with D maybe TRBD2 (6 bases). In germline, CDR1 is LGHNA, CDR2 YSLEER. Trimming stripped 0 bases from V and 6 bases from J, with 16 bases between. This CDR3 is 16 amino acids long. CDR3 protein: CASSQEARGLGDTQYF. Here the CDR3 DNA reads TGCGCCAGCAGCCAAGAAGCGCGGGGTCTAGGGGATACGCAGTATTTT.

V usage is TRBV19 and J usage is TRBJ2-2, with D uncertain. CDR1 and CDR2 from the germline V gene are LNHDA and SQIVND (reference sequence). Trimming shortened V by 3 bases and J by 1 base, and 6 bases separated the two germline ends. The CDR3 loop spans 14 amino acids. The CDR3 protein is CASSILWNTGELFF. CDR3 coding DNA: TGTGCCAGTAGTATCCTTTGGAACACCGGGGAGCTGTTTTTT. The whole variable domain, remainder taken from reference TRBV19 and TRBJ2-2, is DGGITQSPKYLFRKEGQNVTLSCEQNLNHDAMYWYRQDPGQGLRLIYYSQIVNDFQKGDIAEGYSVSREKKESFPLTVTSAQKNPTAFYLCASSILWNTGELFFGEGSRLTVL.

This rearrangement joins TRBV6-5 to TRBJ2-3, with 8 bases identical to TRBD1. J was trimmed by 1 base and V by 6 bases; bases with no gene match: 3. Germline V gives CDR1 MNHEY, CDR2 SVGAGI. This CDR3 is 14 amino acids long. The CDR3 region is CASSPGQGTDTQYF. DNA of the CDR3: TGTGCCAGCAGCCCGGGACAGGGCACAGATACGCAGTATTTT.

For this clone: Other DNA sequences in this sample translate to the same CDR3. The chain has TRBV19 and TRBJ2-3; a possible D gene is TRBD2 (6 bases). The length of the CDR3 is 12 residues. Deletions cut 3 bases from V and 6 bases from J, with 7 bases between. CDR1 is LNHDA, CDR2 SQIVND, per germline (reference sequence). In DNA form, the CDR3 reads TGTGCCAGTAGTATTGGAGGGGATACGCAGTATTTT. Translated: CASSIGGDTQYF.

This chain connects TRBV5-1 to TRBJ2-7; D unclear. V gave up 0 bases and J gave up 0 bases, with 7 bases separating them. CDR3 length: 14 amino acids. CDR1 and CDR2 from the germline V gene are SGHRS and YFSETQ. The DNA for the CDR3 is TGCGCCAGCAGCTTGGGGGCCCCCTCCTACGAGCAGTACTTC. Protein product: CASSLGAPSYEQYF.

In DNA, the CDR3 is TGTGCCAGCAGCTTATTCCAAGAGGGGGGGCGCAGAGATGGCTACACCTTC. Translation gives CASSLFQEGGRRDGYTF. This rearrangement joins TRBV7-9 to TRBJ1-2; D is possibly TRBD1 (6 bases). The CDR3 consists of 17 residues. Germline CDR1 is SEHNR and CDR2 is FQNEAQ (reference sequence). Trimming cost V 2 bases and J 6 bases, with 22 bases left between them.

The chain recombines TRBV7-2 with TRBJ2-7; 10 nucleotides agree with TRBD1. V shed 5 bases, J shed 4 bases, and the junction held 5 bases outside the gene matches. CDR3 length equals 14 residues. Germline V gene data show CDR1 as SGHTA and CDR2 as FQGNSA. The CDR3 is CASSEDRGLYEQYF. DNA for the CDR3: TGTGCCAGCAGCGAAGACAGGGGGCTTTACGAGCAGTACTTC.